Following are 28 T cell receptor beta chains from one sample sequenced in a study of CD8+CD57+ T cells in acquired aplastic anemia. It was patients with CD8+CD57+ cell expansion by flow cytometry who were chosen for sequencing. Both TCR beta VDJ combination and CDR3 sequence profiling were carried out. Genomic DNA was the template for this profiling. One entry per CDR3 protein results from TCRdb running MiXCR on the reads. The sample lists around 430,000 distinct CDR3 sequences; around 30% were seen once. The sample consisted of sorted CD4+, CD8+, or CD8+CD57+ T cells (not recorded which) from PBMCs. These receptors were collected from a human donor with aplastic anemia.

This clonotype was recorded a few times. DNA of the CDR3: TGCAGTGCTAGAAATGGGGCAGTAAACACCGGGGAGCTGTTTTTT. This codes for CSARNGAVNTGELFF. The J gene is TRBJ2-2, the V gene TRBV20-1; maybe TRBD1 (5 bases). This CDR3 spans 15 amino acids. Germline V lookup: CDR1 DFQATT, CDR2 SNEGSKA (reference sequence). Trimming pared 2 bases from V and 2 bases from J, leaving 12 bases between.

The chain couples TRBV2 to TRBJ2-7; TRBD1 matches 8 bases. The germline V gene encodes CDR1 SNHLY and CDR2 FYNNEI. This CDR3 comprises 15 residues. V dropped 6 bases and J dropped 2; count of bases not matched to a gene: 9. The CDR3 sequence is CASSLARDRTYEQYF. The CDR3 coding sequence is TGTGCCAGCAGCTTAGCGCGGGACAGGACCTACGAGCAGTACTTC.

This clonotype was seen many times. The rearrangement joins TRBV7-2 to TRBJ2-7, with TRBD2 identical over 9 bases. Trimming took 7 bases from V and 2 from J; bases not matched to a gene: 9. The CDR3 has 15 residues. Germline lookup yields CDR1 SGHTA and CDR2 FQGNSA. The CDR3 nucleotides read TGTGCCAGCATCCCGATAGCGGGGGCAACCTACGAGCAGTACTTC. Amino acid sequence: CASIPIAGATYEQYF.

V is TRBV19 and J is TRBJ1-2; D remains unclear. Trimming pared 0 bases from V and 4 bases from J, leaving 9 bases between. There are 14 residues in the CDR3. Germline V gene lookup returns CDR1 LNHDA and CDR2 SQIVND (reference sequence). This CDR3 is CASSIDPGSYGYTF. As DNA, the CDR3 is TGTGCCAGTAGTATAGATCCTGGGAGCTATGGCTACACCTTC.

V usage is TRBV18 and J usage is TRBJ1-2; TRBD1 aligns across 8 bases. Germline V CDR1 and CDR2: KGHSH, LQKENI. The CDR3 has 15 amino acids. With V trimmed by 2 bases and J by 8 bases, 10 bases remained unmatched. The CDR3 DNA sequence: TGTGCCAGCTCACCAGCTTCGGACAGGGTTCACGGCTACACCTTC. Its translation is CASSPASDRVHGYTF.

The rearrangement joins TRBV5-6 to TRBJ1-5; D not certain. In germline, CDR1 is SGHDT, CDR2 YYEEEE. This CDR3 comprises 16 residues. Trimming took 3 bases from V and 1 from J, leaving 14 bases between them. CDR3 in DNA: TGTGCCAGCAGCTACATGATATCGGCGAGCAATCAGCCCCAGCATTTT. It is translated as CASSYMISASNQPQHF.

This clonotype has ten or more counts. The chain carries TRBV4-3 and TRBJ1-2; TRBD1 matches at 9 bases. This CDR3 comprises 14 residues. Per germline, CDR1 LGHNA and CDR2 YSLEER. V was clipped by 5 bases and J by 7 bases; unmatched bases: 8. CDR3 sequence (DNA): TGCGCCAGCAGCGGACGGGACAGGGTCTTTGGCTACACCTTC. This translates into CASSGRDRVFGYTF.

This clonotype has only a few counts. The chain couples TRBV27 to TRBJ1-6; D is unresolved. Germline V CDR1 and CDR2: MNHEY, SMNVEV (reference sequence). Trimming shortened V by 6 bases and J by 4 bases, and 13 bases separated the two germline ends. The CDR3 has 15 residues. The DNA of the CDR3 is TGTGCCAGCAGGTCTGGGTCTTGGTATAATTCACCCCTCCACTTT. This sequence encodes CASRSGSWYNSPLHF.

The chain carries TRBV19 and TRBJ1-5; D ambiguous. CDR1 and CDR2 (germline): LNHDA, SQIVND (reference sequence). CDR3 length: 14 residues. V dropped 11 bases and J dropped 0 bases, with 14 bases sitting between them. CDR3 nucleotides: TGTGCCTGGAGTGTGACTGATAGCAATCAGCCCCAGCATTTT. This encodes CAWSVTDSNQPQHF.

The chain has TRBV5-1 and TRBJ2-1, with a possible D match to TRBD1 (5 bases). V dropped 0 bases and J dropped 9 bases, with 10 bases sitting between them. Germline values: CDR1 SGHRS, CDR2 YFSETQ. The CDR3 totals 13 residues. CDR3 DNA sequence: TGCGCCAGCAGCTTGGCCAGGGAAACTGAGCAGTTCTTC. Residues: CASSLARETEQFF. Filled out from reference TRBV5-1 and TRBJ2-1, the complete variable domain reads KAGVTQTPRYLIKTRGQQVTLSCSPISGHRSVSWYQQTPGQGLQFLFEYFSETQRNKGNFPGRFSGRQFSNSRSEMNVSTLELGDSALYLCASSLARETEQFFGPGTRLTVL.

There are a few counts of this clonotype. The chain uses TRBV19 and TRBJ2-1; 9 bases line up with TRBD2. The junction had 8 bases not matched to a gene; V was cut back by 5 bases and J by 3 bases. Germline V gene lookup returns CDR1 LNHDA and CDR2 SQIVND (reference sequence). The CDR3 is 16 amino acids. The CDR3 is CASSGSGGPIYNEQFF. The CDR3 DNA is TGTGCCAGTAGTGGAAGCGGGGGGCCGATCTACAATGAGCAGTTCTTC.

About this clonotype itself: A read error may explain this, as a much larger clone is one base away. The genes are TRBV10-1 and TRBJ2-1; TRBD2 might be the D (7 bases). V was shortened by 11 bases and J by 7 bases, with 21 bases between the two germline ends. CDR3 length: 14 residues. The V gene's germline CDR1 is WNHNN and CDR2 SYGVQD (reference sequence). The chain's CDR3 is CAARGQGSGNEQFF. CDR3 bases: TGCGCCGCTCGGGGGCAGGGTAGCGGGAATGAGCAGTTCTTC.

There are a few counts of this clonotype. The V call is TRBV15, the J call TRBJ2-2, with TRBD2 matching over 9 bases. J was trimmed by 15 bases and V by 6 bases; bases with no gene match: 8. In germline, CDR1 is LNHNV, CDR2 YYDKDF (reference sequence). The CDR3 is 12 residues long. The CDR3 spells CATRAGGPMMFF. The CDR3, as DNA: TGTGCCACCAGGGCGGGGGGGCCGATGATGTTTTTT.

The CDR3 region is CSAIQGGGTGELFF. The CDR3 DNA reads as TGCAGTGCCATCCAGGGAGGAGGCACCGGGGAGCTGTTTTTT. The J gene is TRBJ2-2, the V gene TRBV20-1; D might be TRBD2 (6 bases). Germline CDR1 and CDR2: DFQATT and SNEGSKA (reference sequence). The V and J ends lost 6 bases and 4 bases respectively, with 15 bases between them. The CDR3 extends over 14 amino acids.

In this sample, this clonotype turned up a few times. The V and J genes are TRBV19 and TRBJ1-5; the match to TRBD1 covers 7 bases. CDR1 is LNHDA, CDR2 SQIVND, per germline (reference sequence). This CDR3 is 19 amino acids long. Trimming cost V 2 bases and J 5 bases; bases outside gene matches: 18. This chain's CDR3 is CASSISRRRQPGQDQPQHF. DNA for the CDR3: TGTGCCAGTAGTATAAGCCGCCGTCGACAGCCAGGACAGGATCAGCCCCAGCATTTT. Looking up the rest from reference TRBV19 and TRBJ1-5 gives the full variable domain: DGGITQSPKYLFRKEGQNVTLSCEQNLNHDAMYWYRQDPGQGLRLIYYSQIVNDFQKGDIAEGYSVSREKKESFPLTVTSAQKNPTAFYLCASSISRRRQPGQDQPQHFGDGTRLSIL.

Remarks on this clonotype: One junction end does not reproduce the germline sequence, and a read error may be involved. The V gene is TRBV12-3 or TRBV12-4, the J gene TRBJ2-5; D gene unclear. The CDR3 consists of 11 residues. CDR3 in DNA: TGTGCCAGCAGTTTCGGAGAGGCCCAGTACTTC. Translation: CASSFGEAQYF.

Turning to this clonotype: The conserved closing phenylalanine or tryptophan is absent in this CDR3, likely reflecting a read error. The genes are TRBV7-9 and TRBJ2-6; D gene uncertain. The CDR3 totals 9 residues. Germline CDR1 is SEHNR and CDR2 is FQNEAQ (reference sequence). The V gene lost 4 bases and the J gene lost 11 bases, with 0 bases spanning the gap. The CDR3 is CASSYVLTS. DNA of the CDR3: TGTGCCAGCAGCTACGTCCTGACTAGC.

This clonotype occurred many times. V is TRBV29-1 and J is TRBJ1-4; D may be TRBD1 (6 bases). The V gene's germline CDR1 is SQVTM and CDR2 ANQGSEA. CDR3 length equals 12 residues. With 7 bases removed from V and 7 bases from J, the gap between germline ends came to 13 bases. CDR3 coding DNA: TGCAGCGCTGTAGGGGGGGCTGAAAAACTGTTTTTT. Protein sequence: CSAVGGAEKLFF. The full variable domain, completed using reference TRBV29-1 and TRBJ1-4, is SAVISQKPSRDICQRGTSLTIQCQVDSQVTMMFWYRQQPGQSLTLIATANQGSEATYESGFVIDKFPISRPNLTFSTLTVSNMSPEDSSIYLCSAVGGAEKLFFGSGTQLSVL.

This clonotype has at least ten counts. The chain combines TRBV4-1 with TRBJ2-5; 7 bases map to TRBD1. The germline V gene encodes CDR1 MGHRA and CDR2 YSYEKL. After removal of 6 bases from V and 5 bases from J, the junction contained 3 bases not matched to a gene. CDR3 length: 12 amino acids. CDR3 in amino acids: CASRQGSETQYF. As DNA, the CDR3 is TGCGCCAGCAGACAGGGGAGCGAGACCCAGTACTTC.

This chain connects TRBV7-8 to TRBJ2-1, with 8 bases fitting TRBD2. Germline values: CDR1 SGHVS, CDR2 FQNEAQ. With V trimmed by 7 bases and J by 0 bases, 11 bases remained unmatched. The CDR3 sequence is 17 residues long. The CDR3 DNA reads TGTGCCAGCAATTCCGGTAGCGGGGCGATCTCCTACAATGAGCAGTTCTTC. This sequence encodes CASNSGSGAISYNEQFF.

This clonotype showed up just a few times. This may be a read error: a much more frequent sequence differs by one nucleotide. The J gene is TRBJ1-1, the V gene TRBV2; possible D gene TRBD1, 5 bases. Trimming shortened V by 6 bases and J by 4 bases, and 15 bases separated the two germline ends. The CDR3 consists of 14 residues. CDR1 is SNHLY and CDR2 is FYNNEI in the germline V gene. The CDR3 is CASSVEQAGTEAFF. In DNA form, the CDR3 reads TGTGCCAGCAGCGTCGAACAGGCAGGCACTGAAGCTTTCTTT.

The chain joins TRBV2 to TRBJ2-7, with 9 bases matching TRBD1. The CDR3 runs 14 residues. From germline, CDR1 is SNHLY and CDR2 FYNNEI. The V and J ends lost 6 bases and 6 bases, in that order; junction bases with no gene match: 9. The CDR3 DNA reads as TGTGCCAGCAGCGACCGCGGGACAGGGCTCGAGCAGTACTTC. It is translated as CASSDRGTGLEQYF.

This chain joins TRBV5-1 and TRBJ1-2; no clear D. V was clipped by 2 bases and J by 6 bases, with 11 bases between them. Germline CDR1 is SGHRS and CDR2 is YFSETQ. The CDR3 loop spans 13 amino acids. CDR3 in DNA: TGCGCCAGCAGCTTTCCCCTGGGCAATGGCTACACCTTC. Translation gives CASSFPLGNGYTF.

The chain carries TRBV6-5 and TRBJ2-7; 10 positions match TRBD1. The CDR3 extends over 15 amino acids. Looked up from germline, CDR1 is MNHEY and CDR2 is SVGAGI. Trimming at V came to 0 bases and at J to 6 bases, leaving 5 bases not matched to a gene. CDR3 DNA: TGTGCCAGCAGTTACTCCCGGGACAGGGGATCCGAGCAGTACTTC. Translating gives CASSYSRDRGSEQYF.

This clonotype has a handful of counts. The chain recombines TRBV24-1 with TRBJ1-4; TRBD1 matches at 7 bases. The CDR3 covers 12 residues. The V segment lost 9 bases and the J segment 8 bases; nucleotides outside the gene matches: 5. Per the germline V gene, CDR1 is KGHDR and CDR2 is SFDVKD. The CDR3, as DNA: TGTGCCACCTGGGACAGTCGGGAAAAACTGTTTTTT. This gives the protein CATWDSREKLFF.

This clonotype has at least ten counts. The chain joins TRBV14 to TRBJ1-2, with D hard to call. The CDR3 is made up of 13 amino acids. Germline CDR1 reads SGHDN; CDR2 reads FVKESK. The germline V and J ends were trimmed by 0 bases and 3 bases, with 5 bases remaining between them. CDR3 sequence: CASSQDVYYGYTF. The CDR3 nucleotides are TGTGCCAGCAGCCAAGATGTGTACTATGGCTACACCTTC. Full variable domain (remainder filled in from reference TRBV14 and TRBJ1-2): EAGVTQFPSHSVIEKGQTVTLRCDPISGHDNLYWYRRVMGKEIKFLLHFVKESKQDESGMPNNRFLAERTGGTYSTLKVQPAELEDSGVYFCASSQDVYYGYTFGSGTRLTVV.

The J gene is TRBJ1-6, the V gene TRBV6-1; D might be TRBD1 (6 bases). V gave up 3 bases and J gave up 10 bases, with 16 bases separating them. CDR1 and CDR2 from the germline V gene are MNHNS and SASEGT. This CDR3 comprises 15 residues. CDR3 sequence: CASSDIDSRGSPLHF. The CDR3 bases are TGTGCCAGCAGTGATATAGACAGTAGGGGGTCACCCCTCCACTTT.

The chain is built from TRBV6-1 and TRBJ1-6, with 8 bases fitting TRBD1. Germline V gives CDR1 MNHNS, CDR2 SASEGT. The CDR3 covers 16 residues. Trimming at V came to 0 bases and at J to 5 bases, leaving 3 bases not matched to a gene. CDR3 sequence: CASSEAWTGNNSPLHF. As DNA, the CDR3 is TGTGCCAGCAGTGAAGCTTGGACAGGGAATAATTCACCCCTCCACTTT.